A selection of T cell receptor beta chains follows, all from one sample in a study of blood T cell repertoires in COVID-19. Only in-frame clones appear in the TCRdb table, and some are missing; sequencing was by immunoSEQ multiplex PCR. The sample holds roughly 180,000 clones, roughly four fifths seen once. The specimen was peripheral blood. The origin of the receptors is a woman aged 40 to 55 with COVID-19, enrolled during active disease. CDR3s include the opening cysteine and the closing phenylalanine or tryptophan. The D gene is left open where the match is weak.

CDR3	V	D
CASTPGLSGTGELFF	TRBV5-1	-
CASSSLGAGGNNEQFF	TRBV7-9	TRBD1
CASTAGMETQYF	TRBV12-3/TRBV12-4	-
CSGNGQSGELFF	TRBV29-1	-
CSVSYRGSGNTIYF	TRBV29-1	TRBD1
CASSLAGAAETQYF	TRBV6-5	TRBD2
CASSVAVTFTDTQYF	TRBV6-5	-
CASSLGAGGRGTDTQYF	TRBV7-6	TRBD2
CASRSGGAHTEAFF	TRBV19	-
CASSQRGLAGGFEQFF	TRBV5-5	TRBD2
CASSSGYGLGAFF	TRBV27	-
CASNLQGALETQYF	TRBV5-1	TRBD1
CASSEGRGTQHF	TRBV10-2	-
CASSLQGWAGANVLTF	TRBV5-4	-
CASSRQGDTQYF	TRBV6-6	TRBD1
CASSFASGDLFF	TRBV12-3/TRBV12-4	TRBD2
CASRDRVKYNEQFF	TRBV19	TRBD1
CAISHPGTSGRDYEQYF	TRBV10-3	TRBD2
CAISDGTSGAYNEQFF	TRBV10-3	TRBD2
CASSENRMNTEAFF	TRBV6-4	-
CASTVPTSREQYF	TRBV11-2	-
CASSREWGTDTQYF	TRBV19	-
CASSVGRVGTEAFF	TRBV9	-
CASSLGPGISTDTQYF	TRBV7-8	-
CASSPTSGETQYF	TRBV4-1	-
CASSLSPQETQYF	TRBV7-9	-
CASSQEGDRTEAFF	TRBV3-1/TRBV3-2	-
CASSTLGVAGVDEQFF	TRBV19	TRBD2
CASSPSRGSNQPQHF	TRBV6-5	-
CASSVVSGGNYNEQFF	TRBV9	TRBD2
CASSKGDSRKAFF	TRBV6-6	-
CASRLRTPAGYTEAFF	TRBV27	-
CASSWDFQEETQYF	TRBV5-4	-